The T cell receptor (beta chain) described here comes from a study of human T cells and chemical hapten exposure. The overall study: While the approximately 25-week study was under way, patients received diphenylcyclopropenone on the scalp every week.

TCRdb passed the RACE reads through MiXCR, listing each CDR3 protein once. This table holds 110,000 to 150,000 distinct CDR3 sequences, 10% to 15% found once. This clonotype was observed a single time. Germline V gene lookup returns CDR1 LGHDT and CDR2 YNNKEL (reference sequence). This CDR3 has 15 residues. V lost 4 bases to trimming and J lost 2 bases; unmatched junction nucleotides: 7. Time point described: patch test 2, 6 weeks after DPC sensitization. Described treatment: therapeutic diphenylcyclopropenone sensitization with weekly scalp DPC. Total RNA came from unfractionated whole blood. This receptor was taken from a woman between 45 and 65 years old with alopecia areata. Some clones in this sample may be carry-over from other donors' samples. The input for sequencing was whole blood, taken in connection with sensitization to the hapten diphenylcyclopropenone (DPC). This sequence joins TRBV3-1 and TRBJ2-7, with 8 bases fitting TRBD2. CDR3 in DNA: TGTGCCAGCAGCCCGGGACCAGCGGGAGCCTACGAGCAGTACTTC. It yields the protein CASSPGPAGAYEQYF.